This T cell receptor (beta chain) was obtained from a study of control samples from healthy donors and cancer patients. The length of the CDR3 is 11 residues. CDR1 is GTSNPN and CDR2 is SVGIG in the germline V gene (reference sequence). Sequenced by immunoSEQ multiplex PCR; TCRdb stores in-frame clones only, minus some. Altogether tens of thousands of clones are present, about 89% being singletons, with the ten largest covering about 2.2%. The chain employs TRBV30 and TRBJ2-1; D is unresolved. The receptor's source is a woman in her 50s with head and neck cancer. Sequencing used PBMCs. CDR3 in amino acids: CATLSYNEQFF. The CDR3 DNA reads TGTGCGACACTCTCCTACAATGAGCAGTTCTTC.